This T cell receptor beta chain emerged from a study of Graves' ophthalmopathy and Graves' hyperthyroidism. General study points: With approximately 88% sensitivity and more than 75% specificity, a 13-signature model separated ophthalmopathy from stable hyperthyroidism.

A remark on this clonotype: Its matching antigen is unknown. The junction shows a germline mismatch at one end, possibly a read error.

The CDR3 totals 15 residues. Germline V CDR1 and CDR2: MNHEY, SVGEGT. Researchers took RNA transcripts and amplified TCR beta CDR3 regions from them. HTBI primers served in a first-round RT-PCR, which a second-round multiplex PCR followed. TCRdb re-called the multiplex PCR reads with MiXCR, one entry per CDR3 protein. The data show about 740,000 distinct CDR3 sequences, with roughly 41% seen just once and less than 55% held by the top ten. V gene TRBV6-2 or TRBV6-3 combines with J gene TRBJ1-1; D unclear. The receptor was derived from an adult man with Graves' ophthalmopathy. The sequenced sample was peripheral blood. The CDR3 bases are TGTGCCGGCAGTTACGGGCAGGCCCTTGGGACTGAAGCTTTCTTT. Its translation is CAGSYGQALGTEAFF.